Listed below are T cell receptor beta chains from one sample, sequenced in a study of blood T cell repertoires in COVID-19. The protocol was immunoSEQ multiplex PCR, while the TCRdb copy is restricted to in-frame clones and leaves out a portion. The sample yields approximately 320,000 clones, 75% to 85% seen once. The specimen was peripheral blood. The receptors come from a human donor in a cohort sampled during active COVID-19. Each CDR3 is given without its conserved first and last residue.

TRBV4-2	TRBJ1-5	ASSPGGRAGNQPQH
TRBV5-1	TRBJ2-7	ASSGGLEGYYEQY
TRBV4-1	TRBJ2-7	ASSQDGWGVAGDEQY
TRBV5-4	TRBJ1-5	ASSQKEGNLYQPQH
TRBV5-1	TRBJ2-1	ASSLGEGEQF
TRBV21-1	TRBJ2-7	ASSKATYEQY
TRBV7-9	TRBJ1-2	ASSFPGENYGYT
TRBV5-1	TRBJ2-7	ASSLTGQGRYEQY
TRBV19	TRBJ2-7	ASSSIPGTGSYEQY
TRBV7-9	TRBJ2-3	ASSLGSQGAGDTQY
TRBV27	TRBJ1-2	ASSFRVGDGYT
TRBV13	TRBJ1-1	ASTTGGVNTEAF
TRBV6-5	TRBJ1-2	ASSSRTGAGGYT
TRBV7-8	TRBJ2-1	ASSGTSGGSYNEQF
TRBV2	TRBJ2-3	ASSRKGLAGGTDTQY
TRBV4-2	TRBJ1-5	ASSQRESGGGQPQH
TRBV19	TRBJ1-1	ASSPALTGNTEAF
TRBV6-5	TRBJ1-2	ASMGTGVNYGYT
TRBV4-1	TRBJ1-1	ASSQDRPGTEAF
TRBV18	TRBJ1-1	ASSPPQRPLGTEAF
TRBV9	TRBJ2-1	ASSDRLAGVLLSNEQF
TRBV28	TRBJ2-2	ASSGYDRDTGELF
TRBV19	TRBJ2-2	ASSLLIFELGGELF
TRBV19	TRBJ1-4	ASSKREKLF
TRBV6-5	TRBJ1-2	ASSNPGAFGYT
TRBV19	TRBJ2-6	ASSQMTPAGGANVLT
TRBV7-9	TRBJ1-3	ASSSPPGLRASGNTIY
TRBV18	TRBJ1-1	ASSYQGALGNTEAF
TRBV3-1/TRBV3-2	TRBJ1-6	ASSRDDRGYSPLH
TRBV15	TRBJ1-1	ATSTKTENTEAF
TRBV12-5	TRBJ2-1	ASGSSSNEQF
TRBV7-6	TRBJ2-7	ASSLSVGGGPYEQY
TRBV27	TRBJ2-2	ASSSYNTGELF
TRBV19	TRBJ2-7	ASSAAGYKY
TRBV30	TRBJ1-1	AWSPPSNTEAF
TRBV27	TRBJ2-3	ASSSSLRASTSTDTQY
TRBV2	TRBJ2-2	ASSGTGGAGELF
TRBV10-2	TRBJ1-1	ASRQGVNTEAF
TRBV6-4	TRBJ1-6	ASSARQGAVSPLH
TRBV10-3	TRBJ1-1	AYRQGSNTEAF
TRBV5-1	TRBJ2-7	ASSSTGNEQY